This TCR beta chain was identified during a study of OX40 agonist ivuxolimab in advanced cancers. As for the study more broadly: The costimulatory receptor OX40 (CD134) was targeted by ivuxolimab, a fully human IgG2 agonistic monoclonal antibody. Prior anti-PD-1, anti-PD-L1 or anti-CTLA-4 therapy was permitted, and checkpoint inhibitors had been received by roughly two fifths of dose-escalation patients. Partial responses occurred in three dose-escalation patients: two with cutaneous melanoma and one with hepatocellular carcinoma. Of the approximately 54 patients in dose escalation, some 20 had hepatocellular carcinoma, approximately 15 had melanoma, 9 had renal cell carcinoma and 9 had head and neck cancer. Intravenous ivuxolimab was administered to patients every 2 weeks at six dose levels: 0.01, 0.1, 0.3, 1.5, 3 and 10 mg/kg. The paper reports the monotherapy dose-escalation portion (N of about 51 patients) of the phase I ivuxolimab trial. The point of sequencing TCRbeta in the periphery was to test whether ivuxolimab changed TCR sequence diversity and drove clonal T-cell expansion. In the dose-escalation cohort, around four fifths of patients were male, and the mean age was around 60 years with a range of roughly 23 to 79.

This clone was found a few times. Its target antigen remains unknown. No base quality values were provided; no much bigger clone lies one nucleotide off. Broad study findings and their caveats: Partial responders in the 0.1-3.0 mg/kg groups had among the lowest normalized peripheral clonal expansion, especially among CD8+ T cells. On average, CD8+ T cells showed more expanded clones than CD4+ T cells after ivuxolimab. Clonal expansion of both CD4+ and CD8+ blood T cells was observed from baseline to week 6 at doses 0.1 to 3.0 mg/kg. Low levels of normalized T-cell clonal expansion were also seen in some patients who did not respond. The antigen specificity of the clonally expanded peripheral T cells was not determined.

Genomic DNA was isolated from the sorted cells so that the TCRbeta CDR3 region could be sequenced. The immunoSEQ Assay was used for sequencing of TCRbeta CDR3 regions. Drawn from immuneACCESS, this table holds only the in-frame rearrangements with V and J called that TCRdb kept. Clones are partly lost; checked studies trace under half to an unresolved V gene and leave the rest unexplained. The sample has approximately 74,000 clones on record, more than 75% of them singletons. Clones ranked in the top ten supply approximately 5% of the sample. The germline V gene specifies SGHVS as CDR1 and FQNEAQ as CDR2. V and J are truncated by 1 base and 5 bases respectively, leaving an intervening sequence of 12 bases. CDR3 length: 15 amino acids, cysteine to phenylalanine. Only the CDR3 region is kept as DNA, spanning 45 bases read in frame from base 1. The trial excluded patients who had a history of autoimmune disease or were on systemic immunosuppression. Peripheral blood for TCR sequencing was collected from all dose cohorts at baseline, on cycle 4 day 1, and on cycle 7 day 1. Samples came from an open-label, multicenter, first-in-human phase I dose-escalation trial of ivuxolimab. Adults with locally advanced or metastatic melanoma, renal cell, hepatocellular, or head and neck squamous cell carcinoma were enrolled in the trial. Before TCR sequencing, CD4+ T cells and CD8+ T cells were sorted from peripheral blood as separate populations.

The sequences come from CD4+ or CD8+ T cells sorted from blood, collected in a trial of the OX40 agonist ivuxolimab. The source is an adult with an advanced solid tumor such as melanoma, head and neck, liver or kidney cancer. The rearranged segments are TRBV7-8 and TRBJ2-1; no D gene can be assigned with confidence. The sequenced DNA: TGTGCCAGCAGCTTAGGGCCGGGTGCGGACAATGAGCAGTTCTTC. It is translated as CASSLGPGADNEQFF. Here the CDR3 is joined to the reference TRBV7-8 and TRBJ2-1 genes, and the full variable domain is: GAGVSQSPRYKVAKRGQDVALRCDPISGHVSLFWYQQALGQGPEFLTYFQNEAQLDKSGLPSDRFFAERPEGSVSTLKIQRTQQEDSAVYLCASSLGPGADNEQFFGPGTRLTVL.